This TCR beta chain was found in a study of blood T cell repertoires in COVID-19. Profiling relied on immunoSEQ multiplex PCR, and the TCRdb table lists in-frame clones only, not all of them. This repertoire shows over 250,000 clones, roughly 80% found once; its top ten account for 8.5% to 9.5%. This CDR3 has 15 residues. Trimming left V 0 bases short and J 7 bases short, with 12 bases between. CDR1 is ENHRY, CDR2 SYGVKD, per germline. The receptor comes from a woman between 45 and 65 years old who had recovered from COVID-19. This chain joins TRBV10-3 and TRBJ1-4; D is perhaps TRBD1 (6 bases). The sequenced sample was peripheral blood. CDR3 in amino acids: CAISESRGFAEKLFF. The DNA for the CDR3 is TGTGCCATCAGTGAGTCAAGGGGGTTCGCTGAAAAACTGTTTTTT.